This T cell receptor beta chain stems from a study of T cell repertoires in cytomegalovirus infection. Study in general: An indication of both CMV infection and matching HLA type came from public TCR beta signatures. Regarding the study as a whole: The ex vivo response was dominated by HLA-C-restricted CMV-specific TCR beta clonotypes. Totalled public TCR beta family frequency picked out people who carried CMV plus the relevant HLA.

V lost 4 bases and J 0 bases, leaving 7 bases between the germline ends. CDR1 and CDR2 from the germline V gene are SGHAT and FQDESV (reference sequence). The CDR3 contains 13 residues. This clonotype was counted ten times or more. What it binds is not known. TCRdb recomputed calls from the reads with MiXCR, one row per CDR3 protein. The sample yields about 460,000 distinct CDR3 sequences, about 10% seen once. This rearrangement joins TRBV11-1 to TRBJ2-7; TRBD2 might be the D (5 bases). This receptor was obtained from a human donor in good health (CMV status not recorded). Some clones in this sample may be carry-over from other donors' samples. Material for sequencing was PBMCs. This CDR3 is CASSSTSSYEQYF. CDR3 sequence (DNA): TGTGCCAGCAGCTCTACTAGCTCCTACGAGCAGTACTTC.